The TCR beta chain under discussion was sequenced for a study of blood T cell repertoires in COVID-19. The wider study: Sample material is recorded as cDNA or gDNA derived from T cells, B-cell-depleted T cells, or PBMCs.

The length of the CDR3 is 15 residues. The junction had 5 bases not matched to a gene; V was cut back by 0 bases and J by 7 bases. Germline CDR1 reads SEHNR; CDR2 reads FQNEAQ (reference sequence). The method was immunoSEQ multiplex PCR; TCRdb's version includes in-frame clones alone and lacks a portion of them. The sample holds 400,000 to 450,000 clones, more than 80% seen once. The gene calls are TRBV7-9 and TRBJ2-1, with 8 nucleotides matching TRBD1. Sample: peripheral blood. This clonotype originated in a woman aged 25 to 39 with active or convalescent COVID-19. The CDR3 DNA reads TGTGCCAGCAGCTTAGCGGGGACAGGCGGGAATGAGCAGTTCTTC. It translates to CASSLAGTGGNEQFF.